Following are 16 T cell receptor beta chains from one sample sequenced in a study of T cell responses to AZD1222 COVID-19 vaccine. Measured with immunoSEQ multiplex PCR; TCRdb has only the in-frame clones, and not every one. The table lists 95,000 to 120,000 clones, approximately 88% of them singletons. Sequenced here: peripheral blood, sampled 28 days after the second AZD1222 dose. The receptors originated from an adult who received the AZD1222 COVID-19 vaccine.

The chain is built from TRBV5-1 and TRBJ1-2; 8 bases are shared with TRBD1. Germline CDR1 reads SGHRS; CDR2 reads YFSETQ. The V segment lost 4 bases and the J segment 3 bases; nucleotides outside the gene matches: 5. This CDR3 has 14 residues. The CDR3 DNA is TGCGCCAGCAGCACTACAGGGGGGGACTATGGCTACACCTTC. Its protein is CASSTTGGDYGYTF.

V is TRBV19 and J is TRBJ1-2; 8 bases are a match to TRBD1. Looked up from germline, CDR1 is LNHDA and CDR2 is SQIVND (reference sequence). This CDR3 region has 14 residues. V lost 4 bases to trimming and J lost 3 bases; unmatched junction nucleotides: 4. The DNA of the CDR3 is TGTGCCAGTAGTACGACAGGGGCCCACTATGGCTACACCTTC. This encodes CASSTTGAHYGYTF.

This rearrangement joins TRBV4-1 to TRBJ2-6; TRBD1 is a possible D gene (6 bases). Germline CDR1 reads MGHRA; CDR2 reads YSYEKL. There are 17 residues in the CDR3. With 2 bases removed from V and 0 bases from J, the gap between germline ends came to 11 bases. CDR3 in DNA: TGCGCCAGCAGCCAAATGACAGGCCTCTCTGGGGCCAACGTCCTGACTTTC. This gives the protein CASSQMTGLSGANVLTF.

CDR3 nucleotides: TGTGCCAGTAGTATTGGGACAGGGGGAGCCTATGGCTACACCTTC. The encoded protein is CASSIGTGGAYGYTF. The chain links TRBV19 to TRBJ1-2; 11 positions match TRBD1. Germline CDR1 LNHDA, CDR2 SQIVND (reference sequence). The CDR3 is made up of 15 amino acids. Trimming cost V 3 bases and J 4 bases; bases outside gene matches: 4.

V usage is TRBV19 and J usage is TRBJ1-2; D might be TRBD1 (6 bases). CDR1 LNHDA and CDR2 SQIVND come from the germline V gene (reference sequence). Trimming shortened V by 7 bases and J by 2 bases, and 14 bases separated the two germline ends. The CDR3 spans 14 residues. The CDR3 nucleotides are TGTGCCAGTACAGTGGCAACAGGGAACTATGGCTACACCTTC. The encoded protein is CASTVATGNYGYTF. The variable domain in full, completed from reference TRBV19 and TRBJ1-2, reads DGGITQSPKYLFRKEGQNVTLSCEQNLNHDAMYWYRQDPGQGLRLIYYSQIVNDFQKGDIAEGYSVSREKKESFPLTVTSAQKNPTAFYLCASTVATGNYGYTFGSGTRLTVV.

The chain uses TRBV15 and TRBJ2-7, with D perhaps being TRBD1 or TRBD2 (5 bases each). Trimming left V 5 bases short and J 4 bases short, with 15 bases between. Germline V gene data show CDR1 as LNHNV and CDR2 as YYDKDF (reference sequence). The CDR3 length is 14 residues. In nucleotides, the CDR3 is TGTGCCACCAGCCCCGAGGGGTCCACTTACGAGCAGTACTTC. Its protein is CATSPEGSTYEQYF.

V usage is TRBV19 and J usage is TRBJ1-4; D gene unclear. The CDR3 runs 14 residues. Germline V lookup: CDR1 LNHDA, CDR2 SQIVND (reference sequence). V was clipped by 8 bases and J by 4 bases, with 14 bases between them. CDR3 DNA sequence: TGTGCCAGTCGGTCGCGCAGGATTAATGAAAAACTGTTTTTT. Residues: CASRSRRINEKLFF.

The chain combines TRBV7-9 with TRBJ2-2; a possible D gene is TRBD1 (5 bases). The CDR3 extends over 12 amino acids. Germline-derived CDR1 and CDR2 are SEHNR and FQNEAQ (reference sequence). V dropped 4 bases and J dropped 8 bases, with 8 bases sitting between them. In DNA form, the CDR3 reads TGTGCCAGCAGCTCCCAGGGTGGGGAGCTGTTTTTT. It specifies CASSSQGGELFF.

The gene calls are TRBV28 and TRBJ1-2; TRBD1 aligns across 11 bases. V lost 6 bases to trimming and J lost 5 bases; unmatched junction nucleotides: 8. The germline gives CDR1 MDHEN, CDR2 SYDVKM. This CDR3 is 15 amino acids long. In DNA form, the CDR3 reads TGTGCCAGCAGGCCGGGACAGGGGGATCCTTATGGCTACACCTTC. This codes for CASRPGQGDPYGYTF.

This chain links TRBV7-2 with TRBJ2-3; no clear D gene. This CDR3 region has 13 residues. V was pared by 6 bases and J by 3 bases, with 10 bases between. Germline V CDR1 and CDR2: SGHTA, FQGNSA. CDR3 protein: CASSSTWTDTQYF. The CDR3 DNA reads as TGTGCCAGCAGTTCGACCTGGACAGATACGCAGTATTTT.

The chain has TRBV5-1 and TRBJ1-1; no clear D gene. Per the germline V gene, CDR1 is SGHRS and CDR2 is YFSETQ. CDR3 length: 13 residues. V lost 0 bases and J lost 6, with 9 bases in between. The CDR3 loop reads CASSLEKSAEAFF. For the CDR3, the DNA is TGCGCCAGCAGCTTGGAGAAATCCGCTGAAGCTTTCTTT.

This chain joins TRBV12-3 or TRBV12-4 and TRBJ1-1, with TRBD1 matching 10 bases. The V and J ends lost 6 bases and 6 bases, in that order; junction bases with no gene match: 4. The CDR3 contains 13 residues. The CDR3 loop reads CASRTGGMSEAFF. The CDR3, as DNA: TGTGCCAGCAGGACAGGGGGCATGTCTGAAGCTTTCTTT.

There are a few counts of this clone. V and J are TRBV7-9 and TRBJ1-1; tentative D call: TRBD1 (5 bases). CDR1 and CDR2 from the germline V gene are SEHNR and FQNEAQ (reference sequence). CDR3 length equals 11 residues. The V gene lost 5 bases and the J gene lost 10 bases, with 11 bases spanning the gap. CDR3 nucleotides: TGTGCCAGCAGCCTCGGGGGTGGAGCTTTCTTT. This translates into CASSLGGGAFF.

The chain uses TRBV28 and TRBJ2-3; D uncertain. The germline V gene has CDR1 MDHEN and CDR2 SYDVKM. The CDR3 loop spans 13 amino acids. The V gene lost 5 bases and the J gene lost 4 bases, with 10 bases spanning the gap. CDR3 nucleotide sequence: TGTGCCAGCAGTCGCGCCTCCCCAGATACGCAGTATTTT. This sequence encodes CASSRASPDTQYF.

In its sample, this clone was seen once. The chain uses TRBV5-6 and TRBJ1-2; TRBD1 agrees at 12 bases. CDR3 length: 16 residues. CDR1 and CDR2 (germline): SGHDT, YYEEEE. The V gene end was trimmed by 2 bases and the J gene end by 8 bases; junction bases not matched to a gene: 10. In DNA, the CDR3 is TGTGCCAGCAGCTTTCGCGGGACAGGGGGCGAAGACGGCTACACCTTC. Protein: CASSFRGTGGEDGYTF.

This chain connects TRBV19 to TRBJ2-5; a possible D gene is TRBD1 (6 bases). Germline loops: CDR1 LNHDA, CDR2 SQIVND (reference sequence). The CDR3 runs 14 residues. V was cut by 4 bases and J by 0 bases, with 9 bases left in between. CDR3 sequence: CASSNDRNQETQYF. Written as DNA, the CDR3 is TGTGCCAGTAGTAACGACAGGAACCAAGAGACCCAGTACTTC.